These 21 T cell receptor beta chains share one sample of origin, sequenced in a study of regulatory T cells in long-lasting Graves disease. The TCR beta library used iRepertoire HTBI primers with Arm-PCR amplification of CDR3. TCRdb ran MiXCR on the multiplex PCR reads and lists one entry per CDR3 protein. The repertoire includes 300,000 to 450,000 distinct CDR3 sequences, 15% to 19% of them detected once, and about 20% sits in the top ten. As to time point: newly diagnosed GD, antithyroid drugs for less than 3 months. Extracted PBMC RNA gave rise to the TCR library. The sequencing used peripheral blood mononuclear cells (PBMCs), collected at new diagnosis, from a patient treated with antithyroid drugs. All receptors come from a female donor with Graves disease.

There are many counts of this clonotype. This chain uses TRBV20-1 with TRBJ1-1; D gene ambiguous. Germline values: CDR1 DFQATT, CDR2 SNEGSKA (reference sequence). Deletions cut 7 bases from V and 0 bases from J, with 15 bases between. The length of the CDR3 is 14 residues. The CDR3 loop reads CSGLGQNMNTEAFF. DNA of the CDR3: TGCAGTGGCCTAGGCCAAAACATGAACACTGAAGCTTTCTTT.

This clonotype was seen at least ten times. V gene TRBV27 combines with J gene TRBJ1-1, with 7 bases fitting TRBD1. The CDR3 runs 14 residues. V was clipped by 0 bases and J by 5 bases; unmatched bases: 3. Germline assignment: CDR1 MNHEY and CDR2 SMNVEV (reference sequence). CDR3: CASSLSSGGTEAFF. CDR3 nucleotide sequence: TGTGCCAGCAGTTTATCGTCAGGGGGGACTGAAGCTTTCTTT.

This clonotype was observed at least ten times. The chain is built from TRBV7-9 and TRBJ1-4; possibly TRBD1 for D (5 bases). Germline CDR1 reads SEHNR; CDR2 reads FQNEAQ (reference sequence). The V end lost 4 bases, the J end lost 7 bases, and 7 bases lay between the germline ends. This CDR3 has 12 amino acids. This CDR3 is CASSYDSEKLFF. The DNA of the CDR3 is TGTGCCAGCAGCTACGACAGTGAAAAACTGTTTTTT.

At least ten counts were recorded for this clonotype. The chain carries TRBV5-1 and TRBJ2-1; either TRBD1 or TRBD2 may supply D (5 bases each). This CDR3 has 15 residues. Germline loops: CDR1 SGHRS, CDR2 YFSETQ. The V and J ends lost 3 bases and 4 bases respectively, with 14 bases between them. The chain's CDR3 is CASSWDGTGYNEQFF. CDR3 nucleotide sequence: TGCGCCAGCAGCTGGGACGGGACGGGATACAATGAGCAGTTCTTC.

This clonotype occurred many times. This chain links TRBV9 with TRBJ2-7; D is uncertain. V gave up 4 bases and J gave up 2 bases, with 13 bases separating them. Germline V lookup: CDR1 SGDLS, CDR2 YYNGEE. CDR3 length equals 14 residues. CDR3 in amino acids: CASSPRLATYEQYF. The CDR3 nucleotides read TGTGCCAGCAGCCCCCGTTTGGCAACCTACGAGCAGTACTTC.

This clonotype was counted ten times or more. For the CDR3, the DNA is TGTGCCACCAGCAGAGATTCAACCAAGCAGTTCTTC. It is translated as CATSRDSTKQFF. V usage is TRBV15 and J usage is TRBJ2-1; D is uncertain. Germline V gene data show CDR1 as LNHNV and CDR2 as YYDKDF (reference sequence). V was clipped by 0 bases and J by 11 bases, with 8 bases between them. The CDR3 covers 12 residues.

This clonotype has ten or more counts. The chain combines TRBV27 with TRBJ2-1, with 7 bases fitting TRBD2. With 2 bases clipped from V and 0 bases from J, the junction kept 4 bases outside the gene matches. The CDR3 length is 16 residues. Germline lookup yields CDR1 MNHEY and CDR2 SMNVEV (reference sequence). CDR3 region: CASSLAGDSSYNEQFF. The CDR3 DNA is TGTGCCAGCAGTTTAGCGGGAGATAGCTCCTACAATGAGCAGTTCTTC.

This clonotype was seen at least ten times. The V gene is TRBV6-5, the J gene TRBJ1-1; D is uncertain. The CDR3 runs 12 residues. Germline lookup yields CDR1 MNHEY and CDR2 SVGAGI. V was pared by 2 bases and J by 1 base, with 2 bases between. The CDR3 DNA follows: TGTGCCAGCAGTTACAGGAACACTGAAGCTTTCTTT. The encoded protein is CASSYRNTEAFF.

The chain links TRBV9 to TRBJ2-7, with TRBD2 matching 12 bases. The V and J ends lost 4 bases and 5 bases, in that order; junction bases with no gene match: 10. The CDR3 extends over 16 amino acids. Germline CDR1 reads SGDLS; CDR2 reads YYNGEE. For the CDR3, the DNA is TGTGCCAGCAGCCGGACCTGGACTAGCGGGAACCACGAGCAGTACTTC. Its protein is CASSRTWTSGNHEQYF.

This rearrangement joins TRBV29-1 to TRBJ1-5; D not resolved. Germline assignment: CDR1 SQVTM and CDR2 ANQGSEA. This CDR3 is built from 18 residues. Trimming pared 4 bases from V and 3 bases from J, leaving 25 bases between. The CDR3 loop reads CSVVRRVVRRNNNQPQHF. CDR3 DNA sequence: TGCAGCGTTGTAAGAAGAGTAGTCAGACGAAATAACAATCAGCCCCAGCATTTT.

This clonotype was seen repeatedly, ten times or more. CDR3: CSAITDFNTQYF. The CDR3 nucleotides read TGCAGTGCTATAACGGACTTTAATACGCAGTATTTT. The chain employs TRBV20-1 and TRBJ2-3; a possible D gene is TRBD2 (5 bases). Looked up from germline, CDR1 is DFQATT and CDR2 is SNEGSKA (reference sequence). There are 12 residues in the CDR3. The V end lost 4 bases, the J end lost 7 bases, and 12 bases lay between the germline ends.

This clonotype was found many times. This rearrangement joins TRBV7-2 to TRBJ2-7; 9 nucleotides match TRBD1. The CDR3 loop spans 20 amino acids. CDR1 SGHTA and CDR2 FQGNSA come from the germline V gene. Trimming cost V 4 bases and J 5 bases; bases outside gene matches: 24. The CDR3 reads CASSSPPWAPRDRDYDEQYF. The CDR3 DNA reads TGTGCCAGCAGCTCCCCCCCCTGGGCTCCCCGGGACAGGGATTATGACGAGCAGTACTTC.

This clonotype was found many times. The rearrangement uses TRBV2 and TRBJ2-5; no clear D. This CDR3 has 14 amino acids. V lost 5 bases and J 7 bases, leaving 17 bases between the germline ends. CDR1 SNHLY and CDR2 FYNNEI come from the germline V gene. The CDR3 protein is CASSRSAHTGTQYF. In DNA, the CDR3 is TGTGCCAGCAGTCGAAGCGCCCATACGGGGACCCAGTACTTC.

This clonotype was counted many times. J is TRBJ1-5 and V is TRBV7-9; a possible D gene is TRBD1 (5 bases). The CDR3 length is 18 residues. The V gene lost 0 bases and the J gene lost 0 bases, with 15 bases spanning the gap. The germline CDR1 and CDR2 sequences are SEHNR and FQNEAQ (reference sequence). The CDR3 DNA is TGTGCCAGCAGCTTAGCAAGGTTTACAGGAGATAGCAATCAGCCCCAGCATTTT. This gives the protein CASSLARFTGDSNQPQHF. The whole variable domain, remainder taken from reference TRBV7-9 and TRBJ1-5, is DTGVSQNPRHKITKRGQNVTFRCDPISEHNRLYWYRQTLGQGPEFLTYFQNEAQLEKSRLLSDRFSAERPKGSFSTLEIQRTEQGDSAMYLCASSLARFTGDSNQPQHFGDGTRLSIL.

This rearrangement joins TRBV18 to TRBJ1-1, with 7 bases lining up with TRBD1. The germline V gene encodes CDR1 KGHSH and CDR2 LQKENI. CDR3 length: 14 residues. Trimming took 8 bases from V and 1 from J; bases not matched to a gene: 7. The CDR3 coding sequence is TGTGCCAGCCAAGCAGGGGGTACGAACACTGAAGCTTTCTTT. It specifies CASQAGGTNTEAFF.

This chain joins TRBV6-1 and TRBJ1-1; D is unresolved. The CDR3 is 14 residues long. The V end was cut by 6 bases, the J end by 1 base, with 12 bases between. Per the germline V gene, CDR1 is MNHNS and CDR2 is SASEGT. CDR3 DNA sequence: TGTGCCAGCAGCACTGATGACGGGAACACTGAAGCTTTCTTT. Translation: CASSTDDGNTEAFF.

The count of this clonotype is one. A read error is likely here: a far larger clone is one base away. The J gene is TRBJ2-5, the V gene TRBV12-3 or TRBV12-4; 12 positions agree with TRBD2. The DNA end favors TRBJ2-1, so the J call may be wrong. CDR3 length equals 15 residues. The CDR3 region has the DNA TGTGCCAGCAGTCCCTCCGGACTAGCGGGGAACTTGCAGTTCTTC. Translating gives CASSPSGLAGNLQFF.

This clonotype was observed many times. The chain links TRBV12-3 or TRBV12-4 to TRBJ2-2; D might be TRBD2 (6 bases). The CDR3 sequence is 14 residues long. V lost 8 bases and J 1 base, leaving 11 bases between the germline ends. CDR3 coding DNA: TGTGCCAGCTGGGGACTGGAGAACACCGGGGAGCTGTTTTTT. This sequence encodes CASWGLENTGELFF.

This clonotype was seen ten or more times. The CDR3: CASRSPGLAGGGYEQYF. The CDR3 DNA is TGTGCCAGCCGCTCCCCGGGACTAGCGGGCGGAGGGTACGAGCAGTACTTC. The chain joins TRBV7-3 to TRBJ2-7, with 12 bases lining up with TRBD2. After removal of 8 bases from V and 4 bases from J, the junction contained 15 bases not matched to a gene. The CDR3 has 17 residues. Germline assignment: CDR1 SGHTA and CDR2 FQGTGA.

This clonotype was observed many times. J is TRBJ1-4 and V is TRBV5-1; D is unresolved. In germline, CDR1 is SGHRS, CDR2 YFSETQ. Trimming pared 7 bases from V and 2 bases from J, leaving 12 bases between. The CDR3 runs 14 residues. The CDR3 spells CASGYEGTNEKLFF. CDR3 sequence (DNA): TGCGCCAGCGGGTACGAGGGTACTAATGAAAAACTGTTTTTT.

This clonotype has a count of ten or more. The rearrangement joins TRBV6-2 or TRBV6-3 to TRBJ1-2, with 8 bases aligning to TRBD1. Per germline, CDR1 MNHEY and CDR2 SVGEGT. Unmatched junction bases numbered 4, after V lost 8 bases and J lost 2 bases. The length of the CDR3 is 13 residues. DNA for the CDR3: TGTGCCAGCGCCCGGACAGGGAACTATGGCTACACCTTC. It is translated as CASARTGNYGYTF.